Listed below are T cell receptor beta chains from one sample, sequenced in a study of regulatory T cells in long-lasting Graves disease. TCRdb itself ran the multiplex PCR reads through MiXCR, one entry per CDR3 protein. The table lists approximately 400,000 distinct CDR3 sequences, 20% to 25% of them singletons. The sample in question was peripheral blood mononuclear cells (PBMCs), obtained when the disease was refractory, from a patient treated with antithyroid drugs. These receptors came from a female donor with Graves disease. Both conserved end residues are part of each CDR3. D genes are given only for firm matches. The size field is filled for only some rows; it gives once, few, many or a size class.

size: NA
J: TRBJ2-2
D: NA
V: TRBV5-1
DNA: TGTGCCAGCAGCTCGGAAGAGCTGTTTTTT
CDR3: CASSSEELFF

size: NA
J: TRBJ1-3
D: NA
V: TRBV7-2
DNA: TGTGCCAGCAGCCGTACACCCGGGGCGTCAACTGGAAACACCATATATTTT
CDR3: CASSRTPGASTGNTIYF

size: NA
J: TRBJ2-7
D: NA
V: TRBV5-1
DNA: TGCGCCAGCAGCTTGGCCGTGGGCGGCTACGAGCAGTACTTC
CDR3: CASSLAVGGYEQYF

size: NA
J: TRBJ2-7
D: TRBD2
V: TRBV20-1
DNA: TGCAGTGCTAGTGGCCTAGCGGGAGCCTACGAGCAGTACTTC
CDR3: CSASGLAGAYEQYF

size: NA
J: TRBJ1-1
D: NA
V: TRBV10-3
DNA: TGTGCCATCAAAGGCCAGCAGAACACTGAAGCTTTCTTT
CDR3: CAIKGQQNTEAFF

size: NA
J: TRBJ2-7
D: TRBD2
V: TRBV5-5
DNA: TGTGCCAGCAGCCCAGGGGGTAGCGGGAGAAATGAGCAGTACTTC
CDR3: CASSPGGSGRNEQYF

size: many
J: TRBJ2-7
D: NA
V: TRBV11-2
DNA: TGTGCCAGCAGCTTGCAACCACCCTACGAGCAGTACTTC
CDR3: CASSLQPPYEQYF

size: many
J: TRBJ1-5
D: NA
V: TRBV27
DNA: TGTGCCAGCAGTTTATATCCTTATAGCAATCAGCCCCAGCATTTT
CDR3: CASSLYPYSNQPQHF

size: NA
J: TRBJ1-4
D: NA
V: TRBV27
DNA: TGTGCCAGCAGTGAATCCCCCAGCGCAACTAATGAAAAACTGGTTTTT
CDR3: CASSESPSATNEKLVF

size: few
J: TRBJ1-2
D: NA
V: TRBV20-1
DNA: TGCAGTGCTAGAGCCCCCGGGACGACCATGAGCTACACCTTC
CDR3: CSARAPGTTMSYTF